The T cell receptor (beta chain) under discussion was sequenced for a study of blood T cell repertoires in COVID-19 (dated by TCRdb to the early 2020s). Background on the whole study: Collaborator samples came from the United States, Italy and Spain and covered acute and convalescent phases of COVID-19. The material from the prospective study consisted of cDNA or gDNA derived from T cells, B-cell-depleted T cells, or PBMCs. The dataset comprised deeply sampled blood TCRbeta repertoires from subjects exposed to, actively infected with, or recovered from COVID-19. A freely available public database, intended as a resource for researchers studying the immune response to SARS-CoV-2, is where the repertoires were released. Samples came from the ongoing ImmuneRACE study (first 160 participants) plus 1,254 subjects from 6 global collaborators. Nearly every sample came with metadata listing a de-identified subject ID, COVID-19 status, age in years and sex. Where HLA class I and class II types were available, the types were taken from metadata supplied by the sample provider, not from assay-based typing.

As concerns this clone: There is no known antigen for this receptor. Nothing much larger sits one base from this clone, and base qualities are not available.

Whole blood was collected in K2EDTA tubes by collaborating institutions according to the institutions' own protocols. For TCRbeta analysis, collaborator samples were shipped as frozen whole blood, as isolated PBMCs, or as DNA extracted from either sample type. What the authors observed across the whole study: Clinical and demographic metadata were provided uncurated, with the amount varying by source and participant.

TCRbeta CDR3 regions were amplified from genomic DNA using the immunoSEQ Assay, a bias-controlled multiplex PCR. The published analysis was carried out like this. Within the assay, amplification of reference gene primers was used to estimate how many nucleated cells each sample contained. To quantify the absolute abundance of each unique TCRbeta CDR3 rearrangement, sequence reads were collapsed and filtered. For each sample, productive Simpson clonality was calculated by taking the square root of Simpson's diversity index across productive rearrangements. What TCRdb holds here is the immuneACCESS table cut down to in-frame rearrangements. Part of the clones is not present; checked against another copy, under half of the missing clones reflect an unresolved V gene, and the others are unexplained. The V and J calls and clone size are taken from that table; D and trimming were inferred from the DNA. The sample records roughly 100,000 clones, around 79% of which are singletons. The ten largest clones take up roughly 10% of the sample.

The source is a woman aged 80 or older with acute or convalescent COVID-19. The sequenced sample was peripheral blood.

The CDR3 sequence is CASSTREDEKLFF. The nucleotide sequence is TGTGCCAGCAGCACCAGGGAGGATGAAAAACTGTTTTTT. The rearranged chain carries TRBV21-1 and TRBJ1-4. TRBV21-1 is a pseudogene. From cysteine to phenylalanine, the CDR3 is 13 amino acids long. Only the CDR3 portion is preserved as DNA: 39 bases, with reading frame beginning at the first base.